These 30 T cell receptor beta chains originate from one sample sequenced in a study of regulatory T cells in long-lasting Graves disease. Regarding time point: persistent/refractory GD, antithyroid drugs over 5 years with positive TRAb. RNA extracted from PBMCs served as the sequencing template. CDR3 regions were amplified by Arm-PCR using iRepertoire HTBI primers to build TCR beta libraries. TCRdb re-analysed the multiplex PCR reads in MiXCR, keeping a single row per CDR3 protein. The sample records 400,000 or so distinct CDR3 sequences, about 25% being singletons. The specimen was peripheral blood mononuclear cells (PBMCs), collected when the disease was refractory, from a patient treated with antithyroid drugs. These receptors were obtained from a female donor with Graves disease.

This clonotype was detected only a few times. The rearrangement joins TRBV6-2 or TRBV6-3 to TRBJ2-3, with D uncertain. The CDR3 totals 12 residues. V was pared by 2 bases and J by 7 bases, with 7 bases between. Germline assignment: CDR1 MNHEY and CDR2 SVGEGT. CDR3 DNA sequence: TGTGCCAGCAGTTACGGGTTGTATACGCAGTATTTT. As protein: CASSYGLYTQYF.

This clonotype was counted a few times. The DNA for the CDR3 is TGTGCCAGCAGTTTACCGGCCAAGAATGGAAACACCATATATTTT. As protein: CASSLPAKNGNTIYF. The gene calls are TRBV28 and TRBJ1-3; D gene ambiguous. This CDR3 is built from 15 residues. Germline CDR1 and CDR2: MDHEN and SYDVKM. The V end lost 2 bases, the J end lost 3 bases, and 11 bases lay between the germline ends.

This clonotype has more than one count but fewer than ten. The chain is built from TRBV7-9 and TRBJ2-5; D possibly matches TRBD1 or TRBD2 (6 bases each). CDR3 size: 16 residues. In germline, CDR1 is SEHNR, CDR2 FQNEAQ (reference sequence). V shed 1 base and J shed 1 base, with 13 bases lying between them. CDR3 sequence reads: CASSLDRGLAQETQYF. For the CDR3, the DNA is TGTGCCAGCAGCTTAGACCGGGGGCTGGCCCAAGAGACCCAGTACTTC.

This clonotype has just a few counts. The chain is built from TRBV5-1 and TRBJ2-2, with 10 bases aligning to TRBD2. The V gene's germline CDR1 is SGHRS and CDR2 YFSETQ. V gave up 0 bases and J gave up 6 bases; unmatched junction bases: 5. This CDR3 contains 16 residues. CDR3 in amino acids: CASSLVASGSAGELFF. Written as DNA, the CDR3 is TGCGCCAGCAGCTTGGTCGCTAGCGGGAGTGCCGGGGAGCTGTTTTTT.

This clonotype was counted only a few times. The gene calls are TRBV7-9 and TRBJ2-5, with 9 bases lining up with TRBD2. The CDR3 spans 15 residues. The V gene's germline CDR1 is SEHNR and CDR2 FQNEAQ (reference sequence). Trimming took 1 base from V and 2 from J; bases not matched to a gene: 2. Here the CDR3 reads CASSLGTSVQETQYF. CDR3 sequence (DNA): TGTGCCAGCAGCTTAGGGACTAGCGTACAAGAGACCCAGTACTTC.

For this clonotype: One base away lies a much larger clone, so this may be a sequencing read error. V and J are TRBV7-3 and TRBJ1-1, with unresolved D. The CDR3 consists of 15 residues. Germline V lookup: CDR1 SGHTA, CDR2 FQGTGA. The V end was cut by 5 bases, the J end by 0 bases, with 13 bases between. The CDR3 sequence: CASSKSGLMNTEAFF. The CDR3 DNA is TGTGCCAGCAGCAAATCGGGTCTCATGAACACTGAAGCTTTCTTT.

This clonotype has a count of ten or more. The CDR3 is CASLSSVSYEQYF. In DNA, the CDR3 is TGTGCCAGTCTTAGCAGCGTTTCCTACGAGCAGTACTTC. The gene calls are TRBV28 and TRBJ2-7; D remains ambiguous. Germline loops: CDR1 MDHEN, CDR2 SYDVKM. The CDR3 totals 13 residues. V shed 9 bases and J shed 1 base, with 13 bases lying between them.

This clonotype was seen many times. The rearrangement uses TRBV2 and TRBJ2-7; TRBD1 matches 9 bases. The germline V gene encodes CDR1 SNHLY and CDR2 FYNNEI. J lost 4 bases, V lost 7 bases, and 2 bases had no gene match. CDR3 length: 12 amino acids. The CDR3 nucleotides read TGTGCCAGCAAACAGGGGGCATACGAGCAGTACTTC. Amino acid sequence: CASKQGAYEQYF.

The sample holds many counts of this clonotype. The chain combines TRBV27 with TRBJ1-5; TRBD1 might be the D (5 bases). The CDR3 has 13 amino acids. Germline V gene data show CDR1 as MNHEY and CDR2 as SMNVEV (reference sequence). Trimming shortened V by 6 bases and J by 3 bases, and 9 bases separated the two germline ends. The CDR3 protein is CASRQAFNQPQHF. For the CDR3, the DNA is TGTGCCAGCAGACAGGCATTCAATCAGCCCCAGCATTTT.

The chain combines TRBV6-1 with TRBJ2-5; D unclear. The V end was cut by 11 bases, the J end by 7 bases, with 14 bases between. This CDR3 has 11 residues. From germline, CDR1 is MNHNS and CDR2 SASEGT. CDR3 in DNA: TGTGCCCATGCAGAAAAGGGGACCCAGTACTTC. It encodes CAHAEKGTQYF.

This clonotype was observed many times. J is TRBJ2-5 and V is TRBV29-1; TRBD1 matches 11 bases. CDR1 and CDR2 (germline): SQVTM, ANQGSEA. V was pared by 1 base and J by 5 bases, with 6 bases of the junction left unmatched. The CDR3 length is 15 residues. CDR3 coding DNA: TGCAGCGTTGAAGCGGACAGGGGGCGTACGGAGACCCAGTACTTC. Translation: CSVEADRGRTETQYF.

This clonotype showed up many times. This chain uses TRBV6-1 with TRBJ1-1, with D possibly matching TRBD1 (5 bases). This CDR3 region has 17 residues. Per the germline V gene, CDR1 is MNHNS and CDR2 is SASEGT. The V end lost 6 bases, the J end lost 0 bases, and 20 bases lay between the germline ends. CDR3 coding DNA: TGTGCCAGCAGGTGGGACCGGGAGAGTTGGGTGAACACTGAAGCTTTCTTT. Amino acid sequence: CASRWDRESWVNTEAFF.

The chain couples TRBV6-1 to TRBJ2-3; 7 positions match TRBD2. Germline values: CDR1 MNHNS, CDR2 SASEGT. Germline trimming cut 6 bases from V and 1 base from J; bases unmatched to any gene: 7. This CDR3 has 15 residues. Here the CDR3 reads CASSAKSGGTDTQYF. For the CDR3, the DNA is TGTGCCAGCAGCGCCAAGAGCGGGGGCACAGATACGCAGTATTTT.

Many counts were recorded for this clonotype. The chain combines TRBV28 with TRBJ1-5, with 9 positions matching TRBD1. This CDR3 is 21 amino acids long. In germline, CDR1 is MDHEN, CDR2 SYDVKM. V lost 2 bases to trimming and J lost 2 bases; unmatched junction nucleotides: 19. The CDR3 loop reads CASSLRGAGTGMLFGNQPQHF. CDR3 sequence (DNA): TGTGCCAGCAGTTTAAGGGGAGCCGGGACAGGGATGCTATTTGGCAATCAGCCCCAGCATTTT.

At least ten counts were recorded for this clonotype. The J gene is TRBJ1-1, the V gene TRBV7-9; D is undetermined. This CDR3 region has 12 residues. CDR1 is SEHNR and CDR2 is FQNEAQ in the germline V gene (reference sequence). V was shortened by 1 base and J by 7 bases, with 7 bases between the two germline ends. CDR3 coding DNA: TGTGCCAGCAGCTTAGAAGGGCTTGAAGCTTTCTTT. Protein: CASSLEGLEAFF.

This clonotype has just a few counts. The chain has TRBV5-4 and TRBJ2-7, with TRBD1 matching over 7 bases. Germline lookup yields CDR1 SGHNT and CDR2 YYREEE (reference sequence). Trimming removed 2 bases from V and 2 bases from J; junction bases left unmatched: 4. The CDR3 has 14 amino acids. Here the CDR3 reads CASSFRDRPYEQYF. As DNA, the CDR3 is TGTGCCAGCAGCTTCCGGGACAGACCCTACGAGCAGTACTTC.

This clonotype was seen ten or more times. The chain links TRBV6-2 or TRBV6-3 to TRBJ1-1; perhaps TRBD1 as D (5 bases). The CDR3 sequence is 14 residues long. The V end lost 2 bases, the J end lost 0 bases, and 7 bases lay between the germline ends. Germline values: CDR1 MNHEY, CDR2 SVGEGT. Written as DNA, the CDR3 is TGTGCCAGCAGTTACGGGACGGTGAACACTGAAGCTTTCTTT. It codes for CASSYGTVNTEAFF.

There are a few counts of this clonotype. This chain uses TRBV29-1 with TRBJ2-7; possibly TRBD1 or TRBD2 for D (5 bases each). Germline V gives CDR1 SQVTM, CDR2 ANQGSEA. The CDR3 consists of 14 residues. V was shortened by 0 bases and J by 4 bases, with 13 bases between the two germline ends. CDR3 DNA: TGCAGCGTTGAAGATCTCGGGGCGCCTTACGAGCAGTACTTC. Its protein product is CSVEDLGAPYEQYF.

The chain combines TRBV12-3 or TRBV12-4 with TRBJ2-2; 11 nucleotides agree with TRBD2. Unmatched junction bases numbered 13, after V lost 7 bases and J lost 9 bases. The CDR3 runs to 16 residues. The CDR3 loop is CASTRQGLAGGRELFF. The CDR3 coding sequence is TGTGCCAGCACAAGACAAGGCCTAGCGGGAGGCCGGGAGCTGTTTTTT.

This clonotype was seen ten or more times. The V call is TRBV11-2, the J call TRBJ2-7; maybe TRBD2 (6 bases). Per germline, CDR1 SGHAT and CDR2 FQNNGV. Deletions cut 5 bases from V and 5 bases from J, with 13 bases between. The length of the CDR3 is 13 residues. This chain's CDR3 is CASSRSSVHEQYF. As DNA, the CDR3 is TGTGCCAGCAGCCGGTCTAGCGTACACGAGCAGTACTTC.

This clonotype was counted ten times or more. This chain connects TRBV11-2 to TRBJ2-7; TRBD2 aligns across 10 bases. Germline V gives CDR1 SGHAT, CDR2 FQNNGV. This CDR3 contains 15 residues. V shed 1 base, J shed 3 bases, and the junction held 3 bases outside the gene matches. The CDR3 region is CASSLASGRFYEQYF. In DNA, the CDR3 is TGTGCCAGCAGCTTAGCTAGCGGGAGATTCTACGAGCAGTACTTC.

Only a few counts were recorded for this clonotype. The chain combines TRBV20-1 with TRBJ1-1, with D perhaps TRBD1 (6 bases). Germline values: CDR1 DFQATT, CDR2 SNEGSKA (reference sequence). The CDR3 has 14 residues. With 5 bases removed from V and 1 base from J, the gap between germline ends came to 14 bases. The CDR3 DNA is TGCAGTGCTCCTACTAGGGGGAGGAACACTGAAGCTTTCTTT. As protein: CSAPTRGRNTEAFF.

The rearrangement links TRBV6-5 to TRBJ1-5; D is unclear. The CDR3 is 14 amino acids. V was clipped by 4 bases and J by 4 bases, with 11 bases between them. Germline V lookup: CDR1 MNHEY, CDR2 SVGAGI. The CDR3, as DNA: TGTGCCAGCAGTTCTGGCGAAGAGAATCAGCCCCAGCATTTT. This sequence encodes CASSSGEENQPQHF.

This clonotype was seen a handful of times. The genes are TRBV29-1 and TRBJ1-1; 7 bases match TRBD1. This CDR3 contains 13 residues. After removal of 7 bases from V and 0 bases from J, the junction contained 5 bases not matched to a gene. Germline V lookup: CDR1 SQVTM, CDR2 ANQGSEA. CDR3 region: CSGQGRVNTEAFF. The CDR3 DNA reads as TGCAGCGGACAGGGACGGGTGAACACTGAAGCTTTCTTT.

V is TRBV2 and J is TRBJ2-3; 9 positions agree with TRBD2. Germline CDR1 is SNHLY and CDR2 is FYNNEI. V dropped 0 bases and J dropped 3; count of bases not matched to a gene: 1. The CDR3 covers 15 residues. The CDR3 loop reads CASSEALAGTDTQYF. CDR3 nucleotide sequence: TGTGCCAGCAGTGAAGCGCTAGCGGGGACAGATACGCAGTATTTT.

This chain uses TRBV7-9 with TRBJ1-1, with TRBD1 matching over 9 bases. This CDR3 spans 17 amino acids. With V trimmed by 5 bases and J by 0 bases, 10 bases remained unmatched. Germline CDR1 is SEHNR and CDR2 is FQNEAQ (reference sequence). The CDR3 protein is CASSQPGQGSLNTEAFF. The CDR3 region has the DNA TGTGCCAGCAGCCAACCGGGACAGGGATCGTTGAACACTGAAGCTTTCTTT.

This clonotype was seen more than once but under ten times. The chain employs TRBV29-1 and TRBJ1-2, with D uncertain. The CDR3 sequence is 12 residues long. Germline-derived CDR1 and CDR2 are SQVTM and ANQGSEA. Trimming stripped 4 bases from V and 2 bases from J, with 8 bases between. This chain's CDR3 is CSVGEPNYGYTF. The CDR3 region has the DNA TGCAGCGTTGGGGAGCCCAACTATGGCTACACCTTC.

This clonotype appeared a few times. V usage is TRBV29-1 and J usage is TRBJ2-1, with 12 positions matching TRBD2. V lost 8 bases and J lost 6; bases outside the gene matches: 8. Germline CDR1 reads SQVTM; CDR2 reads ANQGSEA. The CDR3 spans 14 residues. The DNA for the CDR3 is TGCAGCACAAGACTAGCGGGAGTCCCCAATGAGCAGTTCTTC. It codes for CSTRLAGVPNEQFF.

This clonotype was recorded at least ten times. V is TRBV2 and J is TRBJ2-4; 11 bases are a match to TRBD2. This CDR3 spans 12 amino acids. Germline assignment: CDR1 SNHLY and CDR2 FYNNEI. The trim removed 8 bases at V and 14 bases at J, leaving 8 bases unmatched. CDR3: CASLPLAGGEYF. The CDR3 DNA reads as TGTGCCAGCCTACCCCTAGCGGGAGGAGAGTACTTC.

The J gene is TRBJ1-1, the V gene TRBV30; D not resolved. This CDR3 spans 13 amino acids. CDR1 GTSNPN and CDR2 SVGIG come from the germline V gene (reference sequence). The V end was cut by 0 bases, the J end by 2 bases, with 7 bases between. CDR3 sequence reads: CAWSVPGNTEAFF. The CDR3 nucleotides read TGTGCCTGGAGTGTACCCGGAAACACTGAAGCTTTCTTT.